This T cell receptor (beta chain) was recovered during a study of technical replicates of blood from a few donors. Profiled with immunoSEQ multiplex PCR; TCRdb holds only in-frame clones, not every one. The table lists roughly 97,000 clones, roughly 95% of them singletons. Material for sequencing was T cells isolated from PBMCs. This TCR was recovered from a human donor in good health.

The CDR3 DNA follows: TGTGCCAGCAGTTTATACTTGGGGGGTGATGACTATGGCTACACCTTC. Its protein is CASSLYLGGDDYGYTF. This chain connects TRBV28 to TRBJ1-2; TRBD1 might be the D (5 bases). The CDR3 extends over 16 amino acids. V was cut by 1 base and J by 3 bases, with 15 bases left in between. From germline, CDR1 is MDHEN and CDR2 SYDVKM.